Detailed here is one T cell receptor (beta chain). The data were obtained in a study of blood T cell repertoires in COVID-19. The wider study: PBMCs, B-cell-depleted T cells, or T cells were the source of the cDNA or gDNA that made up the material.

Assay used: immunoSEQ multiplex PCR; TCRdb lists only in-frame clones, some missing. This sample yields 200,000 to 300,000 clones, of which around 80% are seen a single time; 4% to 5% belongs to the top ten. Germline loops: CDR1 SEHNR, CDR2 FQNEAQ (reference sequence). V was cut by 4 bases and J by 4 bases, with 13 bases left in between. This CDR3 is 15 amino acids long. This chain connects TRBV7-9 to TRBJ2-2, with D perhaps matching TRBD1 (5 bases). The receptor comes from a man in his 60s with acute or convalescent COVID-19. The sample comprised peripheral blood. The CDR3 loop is CASSWTPQGTGELFF. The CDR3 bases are TGTGCCAGCAGCTGGACCCCGCAGGGCACCGGGGAGCTGTTTTTT.